The rows below give T cell receptor beta chains drawn from one sample of a study of OX40 agonist ivuxolimab in advanced cancers. The assay was immunoSEQ multiplex PCR, and TCRdb's table has in-frame clones only and misses some. Counted here are tens of thousands of clones, approximately 92% occurring once; the ten biggest clones make up around 0.34%. This material consisted of CD4+ or CD8+ T cells sorted from blood, taken in a trial of the OX40 agonist ivuxolimab. The receptor source for this set is an adult with an advanced solid tumor such as melanoma, head and neck, liver or kidney cancer. Each CDR3 is given with its conserved first and last residue. D genes are given only for firm matches.

TRBJ2-7 . TRBV29-1 CSVETGRSDEQYF
TRBJ2-3 TRBD2 TRBV5-1 CASSQGTSGTDTQYF
TRBJ2-7 TRBD2 TRBV9 CASSVGAGGTSGMSYEQYF
TRBJ1-1 . TRBV13 CASSSQRGMNTEAFF
TRBJ1-2 . TRBV15 CATSREVINYGYTF
TRBJ2-2 TRBD2 TRBV18 CASSRGLAGANTGELFF
TRBJ1-5 . TRBV30 CAWSYTGRQPQHF
TRBJ2-3 . TRBV19 CASTSRDTQYF
TRBJ2-7 TRBD1 TRBV19 CASSMNPTGGDEQYF
TRBJ1-1 . TRBV2 CASITGTANTEAFF
TRBJ2-7 . TRBV5-5 CASSLQGYEQYF
TRBJ1-2 . TRBV6-4 CASSDSRYGYTF